The 11 T cell receptor beta chains below come from one sample, sequenced in a study of beta chain features in type 1 diabetes. cDNA synthesis used the whole RNA isolate, giving expressed TCRB sequences. The data were produced by immunoSEQ multiplex PCR, yet TCRdb's version contains in-frame clones alone and is incomplete. Of around 650,000 clones in the sample, around 11% were seen once. Study observations and caveats: Type 1 diabetes patients had TCRB CDR3s that were shorter (moderately but significantly so) in all four CD4+ subsets.

No antigen has been assigned to these receptors. The sample consisted of naive CD4+ T cells from blood. These receptors were obtained from a man younger than 40 with type 1 diabetes.

This clone came up a few times. At one end, the junction sequence differs from germline, possibly due to a read error. The chain employs TRBV7-7 and TRBJ1-1; D is unclear. Per the germline V gene, CDR1 is SSHAT and CDR2 is FNYEAQ (reference sequence). The CDR3 sequence is 13 residues long. CDR3 amino acids: CASSFQWNTEAFF. The CDR3 nucleotides read TGTGCTAGCAGCTTTCAATGGAACACTGAAGCTTTCTTT.

V usage is TRBV19 and J usage is TRBJ2-5; D is possibly TRBD1 (6 bases). CDR3 length: 16 residues. The V and J ends lost 3 bases and 2 bases respectively, with 16 bases between them. CDR1 is LNHDA, CDR2 SQIVND, per germline (reference sequence). This CDR3 reads CASSIGGRGRQETQYF. For the CDR3, the DNA is TGTGCCAGTAGTATTGGGGGCAGGGGCCGACAAGAGACCCAGTACTTC.

This sequence joins TRBV18 and TRBJ2-5; tentative D call: TRBD2 (5 bases). The CDR3 contains 15 residues. Trimming took off 1 base at V and 4 bases at J, with 13 bases between the two ends. Germline loops: CDR1 KGHSH, CDR2 LQKENI. The DNA for the CDR3 is TGTGCCAGCTCACCACAGGTTCGGGGTGGAGAGACCCAGTACTTC. Its translation is CASSPQVRGGETQYF. Complete variable domain (other parts from reference TRBV18 and TRBJ2-5): NAGVMQNPRHLVRRRGQEARLRCSPMKGHSHVYWYRQLPEEGLKFMVYLQKENIIDESGMPKERFSAEFPKEGPSILRIQQVVRGDSAAYFCASSPQVRGGETQYFGPGTRLLVL.

This clone was seen a handful of times. The V and J genes are TRBV13 and TRBJ1-6; D is uncertain. The germline gives CDR1 PRHDT, CDR2 FYEKMQ (reference sequence). Trimming stripped 2 bases from V and 9 bases from J, with 14 bases between. This CDR3 is built from 15 residues. CDR3 region: CASSLLGDRVSPLHF. CDR3 nucleotide sequence: TGTGCCAGCAGCTTACTGGGTGATAGGGTTTCACCCCTCCACTTT. The full variable domain, its missing parts supplied by reference TRBV13 and TRBJ1-6, is AAGVIQSPRHLIKEKRETATLKCYPIPRHDTVYWYQQGPGQDPQFLISFYEKMQSDKGSIPDRFSAQQFSDYHSELNMSSLELGDSALYFCASSLLGDRVSPLHFGNGTRLTVT.

J is TRBJ2-7 and V is TRBV7-2, with D hard to call. This CDR3 is built from 14 residues. The V and J ends lost 2 bases and 2 bases respectively, with 10 bases between them. CDR1 SGHTA and CDR2 FQGNSA come from the germline V gene. CDR3 nucleotides: TGTGCCAGCAGCTTAACCCTTTTCGCCTACGAGCAGTACTTC. It is translated as CASSLTLFAYEQYF.

This sequence joins TRBV23-1 and TRBJ2-2; D may be TRBD2 (5 bases). TRBV23-1 is identified as an open reading frame with a role that is uncertain. This CDR3 is 16 amino acids long. The ends were cut back, 6 bases at V and 8 bases at J, with 22 bases in the middle. CDR3 in amino acids: CASRGEDGEVLGELFF. CDR3 nucleotides: TGCGCCAGCAGGGGCGAGGACGGGGAAGTCTTGGGGGAGCTGTTTTTT.

This clone was seen only a few times. The gene calls are TRBV5-1 and TRBJ2-5, with D perhaps matching TRBD2 (6 bases). CDR1 is SGHRS and CDR2 is YFSETQ in the germline V gene. The V gene lost 0 bases and the J gene lost 7 bases, with 19 bases spanning the gap. This CDR3 comprises 16 residues. The CDR3 coding sequence is TGCGCCAGCAGCTTGGACTCTCTCCTAGGGGAGGCGACCCAGTACTTC. Amino acids: CASSLDSLLGEATQYF.

V is TRBV2 and J is TRBJ2-3; no definite D call. Trimming pared 2 bases from V and 2 bases from J, leaving 8 bases between. This CDR3 comprises 14 residues. Looked up from germline, CDR1 is SNHLY and CDR2 is FYNNEI. The CDR3 here is CASSEQIDTDTQYF. The DNA of the CDR3 is TGTGCCAGCAGTGAACAGATTGACACAGATACGCAGTATTTT. The full variable domain, in which reference TRBV2 and TRBJ2-3 provide the parts outside the CDR3, is EPEVTQTPSHQVTQMGQEVILRCVPISNHLYFYWYRQILGQKVEFLVSFYNNEISEKSEIFDDQFSVERPDGSNFTLKIRSTKLEDSAMYFCASSEQIDTDTQYFGPGTRLTVL.

This clone was detected only a few times. The rearrangement uses TRBV6-5 and TRBJ2-1; no reliable D call. This CDR3 spans 16 amino acids. The germline V gene encodes CDR1 MNHEY and CDR2 SVGAGI. V was cut by 0 bases and J by 4 bases, with 13 bases left in between. The chain's CDR3 is CASSYSFTPAYNEQFF. CDR3 sequence (DNA): TGTGCCAGCAGTTACTCGTTCACTCCCGCGTACAATGAGCAGTTCTTC.

The chain combines TRBV4-3 with TRBJ1-4; D is possibly TRBD1 (6 bases). CDR1 and CDR2 (germline): LGHNA, YSLEER. This CDR3 is built from 15 residues. Trimming took off 2 bases at V and 8 bases at J, with 15 bases between the two ends. CDR3 in DNA: TGCGCCAGCAGCCAACAACAGGGCGCTTACGAAAAACTGTTTTTT. The encoded protein is CASSQQQGAYEKLFF.

This sequence joins TRBV4-3 and TRBJ2-3; a weak D match, TRBD2 (7 bases). The CDR3 loop spans 17 amino acids. Germline V gene lookup returns CDR1 LGHNA and CDR2 YSLEER. Trimming took 4 bases from V and 1 from J, leaving 18 bases between them. The CDR3 sequence is CASSLGRGGRGTDTQYF. The CDR3 nucleotides read TGCGCCAGCAGCCTCGGAAGGGGGGGCCGTGGCACAGATACGCAGTATTTT.